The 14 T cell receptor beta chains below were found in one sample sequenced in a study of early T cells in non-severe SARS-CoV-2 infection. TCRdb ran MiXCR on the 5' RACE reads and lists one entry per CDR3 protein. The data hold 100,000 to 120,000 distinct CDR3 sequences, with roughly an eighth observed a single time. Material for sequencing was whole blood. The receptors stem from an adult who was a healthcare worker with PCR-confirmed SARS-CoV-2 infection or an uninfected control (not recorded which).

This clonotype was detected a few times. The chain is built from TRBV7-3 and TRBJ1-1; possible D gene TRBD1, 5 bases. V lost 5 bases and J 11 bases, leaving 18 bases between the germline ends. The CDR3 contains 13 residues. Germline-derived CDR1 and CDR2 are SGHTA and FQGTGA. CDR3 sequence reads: CASSRFKGGTAFF. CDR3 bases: TGTGCCAGCAGCCGGTTCAAGGGTGGGACCGCTTTCTTT.

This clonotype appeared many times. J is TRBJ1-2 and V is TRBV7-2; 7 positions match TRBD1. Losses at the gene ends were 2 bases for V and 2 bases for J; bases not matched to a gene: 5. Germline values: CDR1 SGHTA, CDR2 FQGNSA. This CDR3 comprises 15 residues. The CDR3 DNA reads TGTGCCAGCAGCTTATTCCTGGGACAGAACTATGGCTACACCTTC. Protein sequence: CASSLFLGQNYGYTF.

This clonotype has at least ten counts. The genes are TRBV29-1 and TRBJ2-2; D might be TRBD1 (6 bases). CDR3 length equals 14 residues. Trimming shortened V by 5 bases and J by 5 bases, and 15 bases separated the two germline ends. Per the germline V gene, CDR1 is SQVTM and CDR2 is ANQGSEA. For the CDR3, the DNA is TGCAGCGTTTCAACAGGGTCGAGAACCGGGGAGCTGTTTTTT. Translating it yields CSVSTGSRTGELFF.

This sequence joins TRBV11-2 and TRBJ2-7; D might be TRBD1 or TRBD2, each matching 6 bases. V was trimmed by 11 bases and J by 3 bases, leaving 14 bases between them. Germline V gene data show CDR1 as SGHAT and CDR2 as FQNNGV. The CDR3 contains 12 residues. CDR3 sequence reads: CASGARDYEQYF. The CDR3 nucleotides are TGTGCCTCGGGGGCCAGGGACTACGAGCAGTACTTC.

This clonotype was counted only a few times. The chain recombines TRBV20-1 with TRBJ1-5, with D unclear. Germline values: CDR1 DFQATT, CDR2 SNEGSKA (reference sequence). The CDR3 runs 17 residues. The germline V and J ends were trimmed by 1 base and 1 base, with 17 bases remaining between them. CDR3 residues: CSARVDGPQKSNQPQHF. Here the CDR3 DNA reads TGCAGTGCTAGAGTGGATGGCCCACAAAAAAGCAATCAGCCCCAGCATTTT.

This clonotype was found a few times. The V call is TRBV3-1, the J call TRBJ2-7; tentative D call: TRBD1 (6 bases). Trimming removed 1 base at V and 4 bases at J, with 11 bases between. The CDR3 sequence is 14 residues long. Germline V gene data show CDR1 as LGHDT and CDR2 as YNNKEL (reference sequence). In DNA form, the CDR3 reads TGTGCCAGCAGCCAAGCAGGGGTGGAATACGAGCAGTACTTC. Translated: CASSQAGVEYEQYF.

The CDR3 bases are TGTGCAAGTCGCAAGAAGCTAGCGGGGGACGAATCTACGCAGTATTTT. The encoded protein is CASRKKLAGDESTQYF. The chain recombines TRBV12-2 with TRBJ2-3; the table names TRBD2, a call not compared with the DNA. TRBV12-2 is a listed pseudogene. The CDR3 length is 16 residues.

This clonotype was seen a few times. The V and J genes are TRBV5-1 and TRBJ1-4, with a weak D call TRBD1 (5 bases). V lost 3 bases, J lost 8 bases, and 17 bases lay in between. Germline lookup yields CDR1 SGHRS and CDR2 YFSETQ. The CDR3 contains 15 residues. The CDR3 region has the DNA TGCGCCAGCAGCTCCGGGACGCCCGAAAGGGAAAAACTGTTTTTT. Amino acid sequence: CASSSGTPEREKLFF.

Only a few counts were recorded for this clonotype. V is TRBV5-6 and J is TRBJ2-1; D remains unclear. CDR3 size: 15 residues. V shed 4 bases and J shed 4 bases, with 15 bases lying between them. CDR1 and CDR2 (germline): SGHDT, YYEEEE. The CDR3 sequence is CASSPPVAVYNEQFF. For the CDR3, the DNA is TGTGCCAGCAGCCCCCCGGTGGCGGTTTACAATGAGCAGTTCTTC.

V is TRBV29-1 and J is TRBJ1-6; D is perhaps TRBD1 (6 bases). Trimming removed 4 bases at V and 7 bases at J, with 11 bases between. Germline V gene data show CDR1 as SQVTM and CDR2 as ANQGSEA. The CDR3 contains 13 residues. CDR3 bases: TGCAGCGTTGGGGAGGGGGGGAATTCACCCCTCCACTTT. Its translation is CSVGEGGNSPLHF.

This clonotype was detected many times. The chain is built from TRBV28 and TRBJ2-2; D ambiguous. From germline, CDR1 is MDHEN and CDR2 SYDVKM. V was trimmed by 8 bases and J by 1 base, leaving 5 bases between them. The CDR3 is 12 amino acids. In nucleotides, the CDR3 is TGTGCCAGCTCAGAGAACACCGGGGAGCTGTTTTTT. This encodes CASSENTGELFF. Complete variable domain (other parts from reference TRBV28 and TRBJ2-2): DVKVTQSSRYLVKRTGEKVFLECVQDMDHENMFWYRQDPGLGLRLIYFSYDVKMKEKGDIPEGYSVSREKKERFSLILESASTNQTSMYLCASSENTGELFFGEGSRLTVL.

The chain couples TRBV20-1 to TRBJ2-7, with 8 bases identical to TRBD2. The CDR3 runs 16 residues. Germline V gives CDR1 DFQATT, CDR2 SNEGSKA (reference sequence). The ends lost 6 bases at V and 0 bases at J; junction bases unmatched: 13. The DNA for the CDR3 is TGCAGTGCCCGGGGGCTAGCGGGCCAAAGCTCCTACGAGCAGTACTTC. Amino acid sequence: CSARGLAGQSSYEQYF.

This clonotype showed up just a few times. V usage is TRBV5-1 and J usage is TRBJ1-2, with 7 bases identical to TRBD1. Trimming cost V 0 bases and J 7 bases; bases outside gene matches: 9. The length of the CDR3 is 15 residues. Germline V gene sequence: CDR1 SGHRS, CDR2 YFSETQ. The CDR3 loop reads CASSLGQGNSGGYTF. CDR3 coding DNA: TGCGCCAGCAGCTTGGGACAGGGAAACTCAGGTGGCTACACCTTC.

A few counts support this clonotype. The CDR3 bases are TGTGCCAGCAGCCGGACGCTTGCTGGGGACACCGGGGAGCTGTTTTTT. This encodes CASSRTLAGDTGELFF. V usage is TRBV7-9 and J usage is TRBJ2-2; D not resolved. The CDR3 spans 16 residues. V was trimmed by 5 bases and J by 3 bases, leaving 16 bases between them. The V gene's germline CDR1 is SEHNR and CDR2 FQNEAQ (reference sequence).